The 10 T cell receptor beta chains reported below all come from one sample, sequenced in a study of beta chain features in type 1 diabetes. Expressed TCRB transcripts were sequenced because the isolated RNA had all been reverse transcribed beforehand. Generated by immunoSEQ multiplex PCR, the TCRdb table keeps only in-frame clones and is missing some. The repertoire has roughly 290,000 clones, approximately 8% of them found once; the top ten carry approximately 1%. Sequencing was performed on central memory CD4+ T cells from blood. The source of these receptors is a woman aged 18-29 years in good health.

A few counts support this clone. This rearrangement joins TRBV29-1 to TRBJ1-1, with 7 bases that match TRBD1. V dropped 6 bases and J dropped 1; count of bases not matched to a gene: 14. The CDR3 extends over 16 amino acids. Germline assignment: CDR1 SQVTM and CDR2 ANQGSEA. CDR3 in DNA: TGCAGCGTAGCAACGGTGCCCCGACAGGGGAACACTGAAGCTTTCTTT. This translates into CSVATVPRQGNTEAFF.

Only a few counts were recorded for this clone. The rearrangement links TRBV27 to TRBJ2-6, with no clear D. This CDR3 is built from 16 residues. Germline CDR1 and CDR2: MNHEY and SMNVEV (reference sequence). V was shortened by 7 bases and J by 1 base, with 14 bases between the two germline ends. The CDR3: CASTRAISSGANVLTF. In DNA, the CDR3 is TGTGCCAGCACCCGGGCCATCTCATCTGGGGCCAACGTCCTGACTTTC.

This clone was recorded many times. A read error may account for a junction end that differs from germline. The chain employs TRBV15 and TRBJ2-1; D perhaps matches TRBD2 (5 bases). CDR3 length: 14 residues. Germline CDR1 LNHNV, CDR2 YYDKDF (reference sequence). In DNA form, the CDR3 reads TGTGCCACCAGCAGAGCGGACTCCCACAATGAGCAGTTCTTC. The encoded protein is CATSRADSHNEQFF. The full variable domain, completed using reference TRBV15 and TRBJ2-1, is DAMVIQNPRYQVTQFGKPVTLSCSQTLNHNVMYWYQQKSSQAPKLLFHYYDKDFNNEADTPDNFQSRRPNTSFCFLDIRSPGLGDTAMYLCATSRADSHNEQFFGPGTRLTVL.

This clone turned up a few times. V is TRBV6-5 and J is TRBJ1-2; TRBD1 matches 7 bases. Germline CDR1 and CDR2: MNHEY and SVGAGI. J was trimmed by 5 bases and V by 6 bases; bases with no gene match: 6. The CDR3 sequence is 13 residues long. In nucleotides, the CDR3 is TGTGCCAGCAGCCAGGACAGGATTTATGGCTACACCTTC. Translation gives CASSQDRIYGYTF.

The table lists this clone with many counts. The CDR3 reads CASSQEATGYEQYF. In nucleotides, the CDR3 is TGTGCCAGCAGCCAAGAAGCCACAGGGTACGAGCAGTACTTC. The chain uses TRBV4-2 and TRBJ2-7, with D tentatively TRBD1 (6 bases). The CDR3 is 14 residues long. Germline loops: CDR1 LGHNA, CDR2 YNFKEQ. V was trimmed by 0 bases and J by 4 bases, leaving 10 bases between them.

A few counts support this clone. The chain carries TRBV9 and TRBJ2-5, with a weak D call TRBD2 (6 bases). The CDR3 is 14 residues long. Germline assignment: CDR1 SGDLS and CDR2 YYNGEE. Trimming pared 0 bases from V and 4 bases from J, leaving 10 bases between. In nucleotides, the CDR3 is TGTGCCAGCAGCGTAGGCGGGGAGCCAGAGACCCAGTACTTC. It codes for CASSVGGEPETQYF.

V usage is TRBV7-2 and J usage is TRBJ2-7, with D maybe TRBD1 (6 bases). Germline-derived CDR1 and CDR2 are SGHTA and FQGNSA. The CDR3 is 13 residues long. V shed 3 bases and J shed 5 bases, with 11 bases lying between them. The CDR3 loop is CASSFWGLDEQYF. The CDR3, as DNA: TGTGCCAGCAGCTTCTGGGGGCTAGACGAGCAGTACTTC.

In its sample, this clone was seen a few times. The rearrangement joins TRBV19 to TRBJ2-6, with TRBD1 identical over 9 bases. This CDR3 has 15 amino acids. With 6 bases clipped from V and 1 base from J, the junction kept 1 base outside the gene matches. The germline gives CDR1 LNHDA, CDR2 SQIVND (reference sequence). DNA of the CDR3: TGTGCCAGTAGACAGGGGGCGTCTGGGGCCAACGTCCTGACTTTC. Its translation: CASRQGASGANVLTF.

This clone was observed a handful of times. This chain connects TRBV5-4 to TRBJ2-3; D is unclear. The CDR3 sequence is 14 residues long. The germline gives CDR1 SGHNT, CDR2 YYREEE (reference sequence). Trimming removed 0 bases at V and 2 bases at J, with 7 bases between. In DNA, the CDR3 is TGTGCCAGCAGCTTGGGTAGGCCCACAGATACGCAGTATTTT. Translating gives CASSLGRPTDTQYF.

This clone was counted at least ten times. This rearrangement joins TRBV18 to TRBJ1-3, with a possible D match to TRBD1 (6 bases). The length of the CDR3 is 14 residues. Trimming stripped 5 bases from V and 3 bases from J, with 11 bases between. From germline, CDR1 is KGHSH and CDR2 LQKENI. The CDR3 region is CASSFSDSGNTIYF. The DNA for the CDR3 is TGTGCCAGCTCATTCTCGGACAGTGGAAACACCATATATTTT. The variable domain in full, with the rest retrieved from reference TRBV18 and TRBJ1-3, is NAGVMQNPRHLVRRRGQEARLRCSPMKGHSHVYWYRQLPEEGLKFMVYLQKENIIDESGMPKERFSAEFPKEGPSILRIQQVVRGDSAAYFCASSFSDSGNTIYFGEGSWLTVV.